The present TCR beta chain was sequenced within a study of blood T cell repertoires in COVID-19 (dated by TCRdb to about 2020). For context, the study as a whole: Collaborator samples came from the United States, Italy and Spain and covered acute and convalescent phases of COVID-19. The samples were drawn from the first 160 participants of the ongoing ImmuneRACE study and from some 1,300 subjects provided by 6 global collaborators. Subjects who had been exposed to COVID-19, were actively infected with it, or had recovered from it provided the deeply sampled blood TCRbeta repertoires that made up the dataset. The repertoires were made available in a free public database intended to serve as a resource for research on the immune response to SARS-CoV-2. Where available, HLA class I and class II types were obtained from metadata supplied by the sample provider rather than from assay-based typing. The material from the prospective study consisted of cDNA or gDNA derived from T cells, B-cell-depleted T cells, or PBMCs. Sample metadata almost always included a de-identified subject ID, COVID-19 status, age in years and sex.

The immunoSEQ Assay, a bias-controlled multiplex PCR, was used to amplify TCRbeta CDR3 regions from genomic DNA. From the authors' description of their analysis: Nucleated cell counts per sample were estimated from amplification of reference gene primers within the assay. To quantify the absolute abundance of each unique TCRbeta CDR3 rearrangement, sequence reads were collapsed and filtered. For each sample, productive Simpson clonality was calculated by taking the square root of Simpson's diversity index across productive rearrangements. What TCRdb holds here is the immuneACCESS table cut down to in-frame rearrangements. Part of the clones is not present; checked against another copy, under half of the missing clones reflect an unresolved V gene, and the others are unexplained. From that table come the V and J calls and clone size; the DNA was used to work out D and trimming. The sample table shows some 220,000 clones, and approximately 86% are seen once. Clones ranked in the top ten supply roughly 5.5% of the sample.

With respect to this clone: The clone's antigen remains unknown. Base qualities are not at hand, and no much larger clone is one base apart.

The paper as a whole reports these results and caveats: Clinical and demographic metadata were provided uncurated, with the amount varying by source and participant.

Each collaborating institution followed its own protocols to collect whole blood in K2EDTA tubes. For TCRbeta analysis, collaborator samples were shipped as frozen whole blood, as isolated PBMCs, or as DNA extracted from either sample type. The origin of this receptor is a human donor in a cohort sampled during active COVID-19. Sequenced: peripheral blood.

The DNA sequence is given as TGTGCCAGCAGCGCCAGGGAAACTAATTCACCCCTCCACTTT. Its translation reads: CASSARETNSPLHF. The rearranged segments are TRBV7-9 and TRBJ1-6, and the D gene may be TRBD1, 5 bases matching. CDR1 and CDR2 were assigned from the germline V gene (reference sequence) as SEHNR and FQNEAQ. Including cysteine and phenylalanine, the CDR3 has 14 amino acids. Only the CDR3 DNA is retained, 42 bases long and in frame from the first base. The V end loses 5 bases and the J end loses 6 bases, and a stretch of 11 bases separates them.